Each of the 20 T cell receptor beta chains below was sequenced from the same sample in a study of blood T cell repertoires in COVID-19. Assay used: immunoSEQ multiplex PCR; TCRdb lists only in-frame clones, some missing. The sample lists approximately 100,000 clones, roughly four fifths seen once, with approximately 3.6% in the top ten. Sequenced input: peripheral blood. Source of these receptors: a woman of 80 years or more with active or convalescent COVID-19.

The chain carries TRBV30 and TRBJ1-1; D is unclear. CDR3 size: 13 residues. The germline CDR1 and CDR2 sequences are GTSNPN and SVGIG (reference sequence). The V gene lost 5 bases and the J gene lost 5 bases, with 15 bases spanning the gap. Here the CDR3 DNA reads TGTGCCTGGGGAAGTTTATCTAGGACTGAAGCTTTCTTT. Translating it yields CAWGSLSRTEAFF.

The chain couples TRBV15 to TRBJ1-2, with D possibly being TRBD1 (5 bases). This CDR3 spans 14 amino acids. The V gene lost 1 base and the J gene lost 4 bases, with 10 bases spanning the gap. The germline CDR1 and CDR2 sequences are LNHNV and YYDKDF (reference sequence). The CDR3 sequence: CATSRGMQGYGYTF. The CDR3 region has the DNA TGTGCCACCAGCAGAGGAATGCAGGGCTATGGCTACACCTTC.

The chain links TRBV3-1 (or the pseudogene TRBV3-2) to TRBJ1-6; tentative D call: TRBD1 (5 bases). CDR1 and CDR2 from the germline V gene are LGHDT and YNNKEL (reference sequence). The V end was cut by 1 base, the J end by 7 bases, with 8 bases between. The CDR3 contains 14 residues. CDR3 sequence (DNA): TGTGCCAGCAGCCAAGTCGGGGGAAATTCACCCCTCCACTTT. As protein: CASSQVGGNSPLHF.

This clone has only one observation. This chain joins TRBV24-1 and TRBJ1-5; 11 positions match TRBD1. The V and J ends lost 5 bases and 4 bases, in that order; junction bases with no gene match: 6. Germline V CDR1 and CDR2: KGHDR, SFDVKD. CDR3 size: 16 residues. The CDR3 here is CATSVDGTGGNQPQHF. CDR3 sequence (DNA): TGTGCCACCAGTGTCGACGGGACAGGGGGTAATCAGCCCCAGCATTTT.

The gene calls are TRBV28 and TRBJ2-7; the D gene is possibly TRBD2 (6 bases). Trimming took 6 bases from V and 7 from J, leaving 22 bases between them. Germline lookup yields CDR1 MDHEN and CDR2 SYDVKM. This CDR3 contains 15 residues. CDR3 coding DNA: TGTGCCAGCAGCAACGGTGACGGGGGATTTCGTGAGCAGTACTTC. It yields the protein CASSNGDGGFREQYF.

The rearrangement links TRBV2 to TRBJ2-7, with 8 bases aligning to TRBD1. CDR1 is SNHLY and CDR2 is FYNNEI in the germline V gene. The CDR3 is 15 residues long. V was pared by 8 bases and J by 6 bases, with 15 bases of the junction left unmatched. CDR3 sequence (DNA): TGTGCCAGCGATGGTTGCGACAGGGGTATGTGCGAGCAGTACTTC. Its protein product is CASDGCDRGMCEQYF.

This chain joins TRBV5-4 and TRBJ1-6; D is perhaps TRBD1 (5 bases). CDR3 length: 15 residues. The germline gives CDR1 SGHNT, CDR2 YYREEE (reference sequence). V was clipped by 5 bases and J by 7 bases, with 16 bases between them. The CDR3 here is CASSPERAGNSPLHF. The DNA of the CDR3 is TGTGCCAGCAGTCCCGAGCGCGCAGGGAATTCACCCCTCCACTTT.

The rearrangement links TRBV5-4 to TRBJ1-6, with a tentative D call TRBD1 (5 bases). Trimming shortened V by 5 bases and J by 10 bases, and 25 bases separated the two germline ends. Germline loops: CDR1 SGHNT, CDR2 YYREEE (reference sequence). There are 17 residues in the CDR3. The CDR3 here is CASREGSGQGASSPLHF. CDR3 nucleotides: TGTGCCAGCAGAGAAGGTTCGGGCCAAGGGGCGTCGTCACCCCTCCACTTT.

The gene calls are TRBV19 and TRBJ2-5; the D gene is possibly TRBD1 (5 bases). The V gene's germline CDR1 is LNHDA and CDR2 SQIVND (reference sequence). The V gene lost 5 bases and the J gene lost 3 bases, with 10 bases spanning the gap. The CDR3 loop spans 13 amino acids. Written as DNA, the CDR3 is TGTGCCAGTAGTGTTCCAGGGAAAGAGACCCAGTACTTC. Protein: CASSVPGKETQYF.

This clone was seen a handful of times. The rearrangement joins TRBV5-1 to TRBJ1-2; perhaps TRBD1 as D (6 bases). CDR3 size: 15 residues. V was clipped by 3 bases and J by 6 bases, with 18 bases between them. The germline CDR1 and CDR2 sequences are SGHRS and YFSETQ. The CDR3 DNA follows: TGCGCCAGCAGCTCCGGACAGCCGCCGCACGATGGCTACACCTTC. It encodes CASSSGQPPHDGYTF.

The chain links TRBV9 to TRBJ2-5; TRBD1 matches at 12 bases. Germline assignment: CDR1 SGDLS and CDR2 YYNGEE. Trimming took 4 bases from V and 5 from J; bases not matched to a gene: 12. This CDR3 contains 17 residues. DNA for the CDR3: TGTGCCAGCAGCCGGGACCGGCGGGACAGGGGGCCTGAGACCCAGTACTTC. Protein product: CASSRDRRDRGPETQYF.

This clone has only one observation. Here the CDR3 DNA reads TGTGCCAGCAGTTTCTCCCCCGCTGGAAACACCATATATTTT. As protein: CASSFSPAGNTIYF. This chain links TRBV27 with TRBJ1-3; D gene unclear. The CDR3 totals 14 residues. Per germline, CDR1 MNHEY and CDR2 SMNVEV (reference sequence). Trimming shortened V by 3 bases and J by 2 bases, and 8 bases separated the two germline ends.

This clone has just one count. This chain joins TRBV10-3 and TRBJ2-1, with 14 positions matching TRBD2. CDR1 ENHRY and CDR2 SYGVKD come from the germline V gene. The CDR3 is made up of 13 amino acids. After removal of 10 bases from V and 6 bases from J, the junction contained 2 bases not matched to a gene. The DNA of the CDR3 is TGTGCCACTGGACTAGCGGGGGGCAATGAGCAGTTCTTC. Its translation is CATGLAGGNEQFF.

The CDR3 bases are TGTGCCACGTCATCCTCCCAGGGCGCGCAGTATTTT. Its protein product is CATSSSQGAQYF. V and J are TRBV24-1 and TRBJ2-3, with TRBD1 as a possible D gene (5 bases). CDR1 is KGHDR, CDR2 SFDVKD, per germline. This CDR3 is 12 amino acids long. V lost 10 bases, J lost 10 bases, and 17 bases lay in between.

V usage is TRBV9 and J usage is TRBJ1-5; tentatively, D is TRBD1 (6 bases). Germline V gives CDR1 SGDLS, CDR2 YYNGEE. V was cut by 5 bases and J by 7 bases, with 16 bases left in between. The CDR3 sequence is 14 residues long. The DNA for the CDR3 is TGTGCCAGCAGTGACTCGGGGGGCGTGCAGCCCCAGCATTTT. Translated, it gives CASSDSGGVQPQHF.

The chain combines TRBV4-1 with TRBJ1-2, with 10 bases matching TRBD1. Per the germline V gene, CDR1 is MGHRA and CDR2 is YSYEKL. There are 17 residues in the CDR3. V lost 0 bases and J lost 4; bases outside the gene matches: 8. DNA for the CDR3: TGCGCCAGCAGCCAAGATTCGGGGACAGGGGTGCCCTATGGCTACACCTTC. Protein sequence: CASSQDSGTGVPYGYTF.

The genes are TRBV10-2 and TRBJ2-3; 9 bases align to TRBD2. Germline CDR1 reads WSHSY; CDR2 reads SAAADI. The J segment lost 4 bases and the V segment lost 1 base, leaving 3 bases of the junction unmatched. The CDR3 is made up of 15 amino acids. The CDR3 region is CASSEWRGGPDTQYF. The CDR3 nucleotides are TGCGCCAGCAGTGAGTGGCGGGGGGGCCCAGATACGCAGTATTTT.

J is TRBJ2-3 and V is TRBV28, with 13 bases identical to TRBD2. The CDR3 consists of 17 residues. Germline assignment: CDR1 MDHEN and CDR2 SYDVKM. Trimming cost V 7 bases and J 5 bases; bases outside gene matches: 12. CDR3 sequence reads: CASTDGLAGAVRDTQYF. CDR3 in DNA: TGTGCCAGCACCGACGGACTAGCGGGAGCCGTACGAGATACGCAGTATTTT.

This chain links TRBV6-1 with TRBJ2-3, with 7 bases identical to TRBD2. V was clipped by 4 bases and J by 2 bases; unmatched bases: 9. This CDR3 contains 16 residues. CDR1 is MNHNS and CDR2 is SASEGT in the germline V gene. The CDR3 DNA sequence: TGTGCCAGCAGTGTGGGGGGGTCTATCCCCACAGATACGCAGTATTTT. It is translated as CASSVGGSIPTDTQYF.

This clone came up once. V gene TRBV11-2 combines with J gene TRBJ2-1, with 7 nucleotides matching TRBD2. The V gene's germline CDR1 is SGHAT and CDR2 FQNNGV. Trimming cost V 6 bases and J 7 bases; bases outside gene matches: 6. CDR3 length: 13 amino acids. The CDR3 region is CASRLSGGNEQFF. The CDR3 nucleotides read TGTGCCAGCAGGTTGTCGGGGGGTAATGAGCAGTTCTTC.